Sequencing of this TCR beta chain was carried out in a study of blood T cell repertoires in COVID-19. Study background: Acute and convalescent COVID-19 samples came from the United States, Italy and Spain. In each case, the material was cDNA or gDNA derived from T cells, B-cell-depleted T cells, or PBMCs.

Looked up from germline, CDR1 is SGHDT and CDR2 is YYEEEE. V gave up 2 bases and J gave up 4 bases, with 9 bases separating them. This CDR3 is 13 amino acids long. Per the study methods: Nucleated cell number was recorded as an estimate derived from reference gene primer amplification. Only in-frame clones appear in the TCRdb table, and some are missing; sequencing was by immunoSEQ multiplex PCR. For V, J and clone size, that table is used; D and trimming come from the DNA. The sample includes 90,000 to 100,000 clones, roughly 82% of them seen just once. This sequence originates from a man in his 70s with active or convalescent COVID-19. The chain has TRBV5-6 and TRBJ1-2; D possibly corresponds to TRBD1 (6 bases). Material: peripheral blood. The CDR3 protein is CASSLDRIYGYTF. The CDR3 DNA is TGTGCCAGCAGCTTAGACAGGATCTATGGCTACACCTTC.